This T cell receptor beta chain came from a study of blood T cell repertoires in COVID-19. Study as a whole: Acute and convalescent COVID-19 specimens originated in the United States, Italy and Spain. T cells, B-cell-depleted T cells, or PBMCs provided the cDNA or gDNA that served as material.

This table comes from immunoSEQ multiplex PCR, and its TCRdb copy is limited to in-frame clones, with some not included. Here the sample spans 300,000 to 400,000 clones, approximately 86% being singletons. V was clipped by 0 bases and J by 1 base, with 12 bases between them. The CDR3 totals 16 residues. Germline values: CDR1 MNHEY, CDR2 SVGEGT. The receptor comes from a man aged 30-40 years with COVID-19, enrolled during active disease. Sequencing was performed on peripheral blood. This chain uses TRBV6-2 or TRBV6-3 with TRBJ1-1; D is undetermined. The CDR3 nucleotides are TGTGCCAGCAGTTACTCGGGCGAACAGCAGAACACTGAAGCTTTCTTT. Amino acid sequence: CASSYSGEQQNTEAFF.